This entry lists 22 T cell receptor beta chains sequenced from one sample in a study of patients and donors after allogeneic stem cell transplantation. TCRdb re-derived calls from the RT-PCR reads in MiXCR, one entry per CDR3 protein. The table lists approximately 57,000 distinct CDR3 sequences, more than 10% of them singletons. The sequenced sample was blood, either unsorted or a sorted T cell fraction (not recorded which). The source is a human donor who was either an allogeneic HSCT recipient or a stem cell or donor lymphocyte infusion donor (not recorded which). It is not recorded whose cells these are; they may come from a transplant donor.

The table lists this clonotype with a few counts. The chain links TRBV5-1 to TRBJ2-1, with 7 bases fitting TRBD1. Germline V gene lookup returns CDR1 SGHRS and CDR2 YFSETQ. Unmatched junction bases numbered 13, after V lost 0 bases and J lost 10 bases. This CDR3 has 16 residues. CDR3 nucleotides: TGCGCCAGCAGCTTGGTAGGGGGCGAACTTTTTCAAGAGCAGTTCTTC. Translating gives CASSLVGGELFQEQFF.

The CDR3 loop reads CASSPGILSGRASYEQYF. The CDR3 DNA is TGTGCCAGCAGCCCGGGCATCCTGAGCGGGAGGGCTTCCTACGAGCAGTACTTC. This chain connects TRBV7-6 to TRBJ2-7; 10 bases fit TRBD2. Per the germline V gene, CDR1 is SGHVS and CDR2 is FNYEAQ. CDR3 size: 18 residues. The J segment lost 1 base and the V segment lost 5 bases, leaving 14 bases of the junction unmatched.

This clonotype was counted only a few times. The chain joins TRBV5-5 to TRBJ1-6; 7 nucleotides align to TRBD1. The CDR3 is made up of 17 amino acids. The V gene's germline CDR1 is SGHKS and CDR2 YYEKEE (reference sequence). The junction had 13 bases not matched to a gene; V was cut back by 4 bases and J by 6 bases. Here the CDR3 DNA reads TGTGCCAGCAGCCTCCCGGAATTAGGACAGGTTAATTCACCCCTCCACTTT. The encoded protein is CASSLPELGQVNSPLHF.

This clonotype was seen many times. The rearrangement uses TRBV15 and TRBJ1-1, with 9 bases lining up with TRBD1. Germline CDR1 and CDR2: LNHNV and YYDKDF (reference sequence). V lost 3 bases and J lost 10; bases outside the gene matches: 6. The CDR3 has 13 residues. CDR3 sequence: CATSSLGQGAAFF. The CDR3 coding sequence is TGTGCCACCAGCAGCCTGGGACAGGGCGCAGCTTTCTTT.

This clonotype was counted between two and nine times. This chain uses TRBV18 with TRBJ2-2; D might be TRBD2 (5 bases). V was clipped by 0 bases and J by 1 base, with 6 bases between them. Germline lookup yields CDR1 KGHSH and CDR2 LQKENI. CDR3 length equals 15 residues. CDR3 bases: TGTGCCAGCTCACCACCGGCGGGGAACACCGGGGAGCTGTTTTTT. Translating gives CASSPPAGNTGELFF.

V and J are TRBV29-1 and TRBJ2-2; 8 bases map to TRBD1. Germline V gene lookup returns CDR1 SQVTM and CDR2 ANQGSEA. Trimming at V came to 7 bases and at J to 0 bases, leaving 10 bases not matched to a gene. CDR3 length equals 16 residues. In DNA, the CDR3 is TGCAGCGCCCTGTCTCCGGGACAGGCGAACACCGGGGAGCTGTTTTTT. This translates into CSALSPGQANTGELFF.

There are many counts of this clonotype. The genes are TRBV29-1 and TRBJ1-4; D may be TRBD1 (6 bases). The length of the CDR3 is 12 residues. With 3 bases removed from V and 4 bases from J, the gap between germline ends came to 6 bases. Germline V gives CDR1 SQVTM, CDR2 ANQGSEA. For the CDR3, the DNA is TGCAGCGTTGACAGGGGTAATGAAAAACTGTTTTTT. Translated, it gives CSVDRGNEKLFF.

Many counts were recorded for this clonotype. CDR3 nucleotides: TGTGCCAGCAGTGGGAAACAGGGGTCCTATGGCTACACCTTC. It translates to CASSGKQGSYGYTF. V and J are TRBV2 and TRBJ1-2, with TRBD1 matching over 7 bases. The CDR3 extends over 14 amino acids. J was trimmed by 4 bases and V by 4 bases; bases with no gene match: 6. Germline V gene data show CDR1 as SNHLY and CDR2 as FYNNEI.

The table lists this clonotype with a few counts. V is TRBV6-5 and J is TRBJ2-5; D remains unclear. V gave up 2 bases and J gave up 3 bases, with 13 bases separating them. The CDR3 runs to 15 residues. Germline loops: CDR1 MNHEY, CDR2 SVGAGI. The CDR3 coding sequence is TGTGCCAGCAGTTACGGTATAGGTGAGGAAGAGACCCAGTACTTC. Translated, it gives CASSYGIGEEETQYF.

This clonotype was counted only a few times. This sequence joins TRBV27 and TRBJ2-3; no firm D call. The V end was cut by 2 bases, the J end by 2 bases, with 8 bases between. This CDR3 region has 14 residues. CDR1 is MNHEY, CDR2 SMNVEV, per germline (reference sequence). CDR3 region: CASSLSGLTDTQYF. CDR3 bases: TGTGCCAGCAGTTTAAGTGGTCTCACAGATACGCAGTATTTT.

The chain couples TRBV18 to TRBJ2-7; TRBD1 aligns across 10 bases. Germline CDR1 KGHSH, CDR2 LQKENI. CDR3 length: 16 residues. The V segment lost 2 bases and the J segment 6 bases; nucleotides outside the gene matches: 10. For the CDR3, the DNA is TGTGCCAGCTCACCAAGTAAACGACAGGGGGCTGGCGAGCAGTACTTC. Amino acid sequence: CASSPSKRQGAGEQYF.

This sequence joins TRBV20-1 and TRBJ2-2; tentatively, D is TRBD1 (5 bases). Trimming cost V 6 bases and J 0 bases, with 11 bases left between them. This CDR3 comprises 14 residues. CDR1 and CDR2 from the germline V gene are DFQATT and SNEGSKA (reference sequence). The CDR3 sequence: CSARQLSNTGELFF. In nucleotides, the CDR3 is TGCAGTGCGAGACAGCTCTCGAACACCGGGGAGCTGTTTTTT.

The table lists this clonotype with many counts. The chain recombines TRBV15 with TRBJ1-4, with 7 bases matching TRBD1. Trimming at V came to 4 bases and at J to 6 bases, leaving 5 bases not matched to a gene. Germline CDR1 is LNHNV and CDR2 is YYDKDF (reference sequence). This CDR3 spans 14 amino acids. The CDR3 loop is CATSTRQGDEKLFF. The CDR3 DNA reads as TGTGCCACCAGCACCAGACAGGGCGATGAAAAACTGTTTTTT.

V is TRBV10-3 and J is TRBJ1-1; 7 positions match TRBD1. The ends lost 11 bases at V and 4 bases at J; junction bases unmatched: 13. This CDR3 contains 14 residues. Germline-derived CDR1 and CDR2 are ENHRY and SYGVKD. The DNA of the CDR3 is TGTGCCTCAAGTCCGGGACAGAGTCTCACTGAAGCTTTCTTT. This gives the protein CASSPGQSLTEAFF.

The chain joins TRBV27 to TRBJ2-4, with D unresolved. CDR1 is MNHEY and CDR2 is SMNVEV in the germline V gene (reference sequence). Between the trimmed V and J ends, which lost 0 bases and 7 bases, there was a span of 10 bases. This CDR3 is built from 14 residues. The CDR3 region is CASSLSYYRNIQYF. CDR3 DNA: TGTGCCAGCAGTTTATCTTACTATCGTAACATTCAGTACTTC.

This chain connects TRBV7-9 to TRBJ2-7, with TRBD2 identical over 7 bases. Losses at the gene ends were 3 bases for V and 4 bases for J; bases not matched to a gene: 12. This CDR3 region has 16 residues. Germline CDR1 SEHNR, CDR2 FQNEAQ (reference sequence). This CDR3 reads CASSFSRASGGYEQYF. The CDR3 DNA follows: TGTGCCAGCAGCTTTAGTAGGGCTAGCGGAGGGTACGAGCAGTACTTC.

This clonotype appeared many times. The J gene is TRBJ2-7, the V gene TRBV12-3 or TRBV12-4, with D possibly being TRBD2 (5 bases). Trimming shortened V by 6 bases and J by 2 bases, and 17 bases separated the two germline ends. The CDR3 consists of 15 residues. The CDR3 DNA reads TGTGCCAGCAGATCCCCCCTAAGCGGCACCTACGAGCAGTACTTC. As protein: CASRSPLSGTYEQYF.

This rearrangement joins TRBV27 to TRBJ2-1, with D uncertain. Between the trimmed V and J ends, which lost 4 bases and 4 bases, there was a span of 2 bases. Per the germline V gene, CDR1 is MNHEY and CDR2 is SMNVEV (reference sequence). The CDR3 contains 11 residues. The CDR3 bases are TGTGCCAGCAGTTGGTACAATGAGCAGTTCTTC. It is translated as CASSWYNEQFF.

For this clonotype: Germline is not matched at one junction end, which may reflect a read error. The V call is TRBV20-1, the J call TRBJ2-3; 10 nucleotides agree with TRBD1. Germline-derived CDR1 and CDR2 are DFQATT and SNEGSKA (reference sequence). The CDR3 is 16 residues long. CDR3 sequence reads: CSAKSGQGSLRDTRYF. The CDR3 DNA is TGCAGTGCTAAGTCGGGACAGGGGTCCTTACGCGATACGCGGTATTTT.

This clonotype was seen repeatedly, ten times or more. CDR3 protein: CASVAHRGQPQHF. DNA for the CDR3: TGCGCCAGCGTCGCGCACCGTGGTCAGCCCCAGCATTTT. J is TRBJ1-5 and V is TRBV23-1; D remains unclear. TRBV23-1 falls under the ORF class, with uncertain function. The CDR3 contains 13 residues. V lost 8 bases, J lost 6 bases, and 14 bases lay in between.

In the case of this clonotype: A read error may produce the germline difference seen at one junction end. The J gene is TRBJ1-1, the V gene TRBV12-3 or TRBV12-4; D uncertain. CDR3 length equals 11 residues. CDR3 bases: TGTGCCAGCAGTTTAGGCACTGAACCTTTCTTT. Translated: CASSLGTEPFF.

The chain employs TRBV5-5 and TRBJ2-2; the match to TRBD1 covers 8 bases. Germline lookup yields CDR1 SGHKS and CDR2 YYEKEE (reference sequence). V lost 6 bases, J lost 0 bases, and 7 bases stayed unmatched. This CDR3 spans 16 amino acids. The CDR3 bases are TGTGCCAGCACCTCAACAGGGGGAGCGAACACCGGGGAGCTGTTTTTT. Amino acid sequence: CASTSTGGANTGELFF.